This T cell receptor beta chain was sequenced for a study of graft-versus-host responses after intestinal transplantation (dated by TCRdb to the early 2020s). In the study overall: Multivisceral, liver-intestinal, or isolated intestinal transplants were received by the recipients. A peak of at least 4% donor T cells among recipient peripheral blood mononuclear cells was the definition used for donor T cell macrochimerism. Instead of going to the commercial service, samples from a few later patients were sequenced in-house on an Illumina MiSeq and processed with MiXCR. Anti-thymocyte globulin induction was given to all recipients, followed by maintenance tacrolimus and steroids for approximately three years. To identify alloreactive clones, pre-transplant mixed lymphocyte reaction products were sequenced and then compared with unstimulated pre-transplant donor and recipient T cells. A cohort of under 30 intestinal transplant recipients, including one retransplant, was enrolled, and 3 patients lacking pretransplant specimens were excluded. After intestinal transplantation, graft-versus-host and host-versus-graft alloreactive T cell clones in the graft, circulation and bone marrow were tracked using bulk TCR-beta CDR3 sequencing.

CDR1 and CDR2, per the germline V gene, are MDHEN and SYDVKM. V is trimmed back by 6 bases and J by 0 bases, and the junction contains 5 bases that no gene match accounts for. From its cysteine to its phenylalanine, the CDR3 spans 16 amino acids. The retained sequence is limited to the CDR3, 48 bases, with the frame set at the first base. The sample's time point label, in plain terms: cells obtained before transplantation from donor or recipient. CD3+CD4+ and CD3+CD8+ populations were FACS-sorted from unstimulated pre-transplant donor and recipient cells taken from spleen or lymph nodes. About this clone: What antigen it recognizes has not been identified. Base qualities are missing; no much larger clone stands one base away.

Paper-wide results and their limitations: Patients with donor T cell macrochimerism had high GvH to HvG T cell clonal ratios in their allografts. The relatively low number and heterogeneity of intestinal transplant patients limited the conclusions. GvH clones were detected in recipient bone marrow, and some appeared earlier in ileal mucosa or blood, consistent with an intestinal mucosal origin. Early after transplant, peak levels of circulating GvH clones were found to be associated with declines in HvG clones.

The library was built by means of the immunoSEQ multiplex PCR assay. In most patients, genomic DNA was isolated using the Qiagen DNeasy Blood and Tissue Kit and sent frozen to Adaptive Biotechnologies for TCR sequencing. For most patients, high-throughput TCR-beta CDR3 sequencing of genomic DNA was performed by Adaptive Biotechnologies. As for how the authors treated the data: Adaptive's ImmunoSEQ software supplied the TCR sequencing data for approximately 18 patients, while MiXCR and VDJtools were used to process three other patients. To correct CD4 versus CD8 sorting errors, sequences present in both subsets at a frequency ratio below 5:1 were removed. Because the origin of CDR3 nucleotide sequences shared between donor and recipient could not be assigned, those sequences were removed. Alloreactive clones required at least 2-fold expansion over unstimulated cells and minimum CFSE-low frequency of 0.002% (template counts) or 0.001% (read counts). Mappable clones were those detected in sequenced pre-transplant spleen, lymph node, or MLR CFSE-low populations of the donor or recipient. Cumulative frequency of alloreactive clones was calculated as a percentage of all sequences weighted by copy number. The source is immuneACCESS, and TCRdb retained only in-frame sequences with V and J called. Part of the clones is not carried over; for the studies checked, unresolved V genes explain less than half of this, and the remainder is unexplained. Clone size and V and J calls were adopted from that table, with D and trimming inferred from the DNA. For this sample the table gives about 88,000 clones, of which roughly 92% were detected only once. In total, the top ten clones hold 0.3% to 0.35% of the sample.

The starting material was unstimulated CD4+ T cells sorted from spleen or lymph node cells, obtained before intestinal transplant. This clonotype originated in a human donor who received an intestinal transplant. The V and J genes are TRBV28 and TRBJ1-6, with 7 bases aligning to TRBD1. The DNA sequence is as follows: TGTGCCAGCAGACTGACAGGGTCCTCCTATAATTCACCCCTCCACTTT. The encoded protein is CASRLTGSSYNSPLHF.